Only one count was recorded for the clone carrying this TCR beta chain. The record originates from a study of blood T cell repertoires in COVID-19. Background on the study: The analysed material was cDNA or gDNA that came from T cells, B-cell-depleted T cells, or PBMCs.

How the authors handled the data: Amplification of reference gene primers was used by the study to estimate nucleated cell counts. Only in-frame clones appear in the TCRdb table, and some are missing; sequencing was by immunoSEQ multiplex PCR. That table gives V, J and clone size, and the DNA gave D and trimming. The sample includes fewer than 70,000 clones, 65% to 90% of them seen just once. The receptor was isolated from a man older than 75 with acute or convalescent COVID-19. The sequenced material came from peripheral blood.

The CDR3 nucleotides are TGTGCCAGTACCAGGGCCAGTCGGAATCAGCCCCAGCATTTT. It specifies CASTRASRNQPQHF. The chain joins TRBV19 to TRBJ1-5; a possible D gene is TRBD1 (5 bases). Germline lookup yields CDR1 LNHDA and CDR2 SQIVND (reference sequence). The germline V and J ends were trimmed by 7 bases and 4 bases, with 14 bases remaining between them. The CDR3 consists of 14 residues.